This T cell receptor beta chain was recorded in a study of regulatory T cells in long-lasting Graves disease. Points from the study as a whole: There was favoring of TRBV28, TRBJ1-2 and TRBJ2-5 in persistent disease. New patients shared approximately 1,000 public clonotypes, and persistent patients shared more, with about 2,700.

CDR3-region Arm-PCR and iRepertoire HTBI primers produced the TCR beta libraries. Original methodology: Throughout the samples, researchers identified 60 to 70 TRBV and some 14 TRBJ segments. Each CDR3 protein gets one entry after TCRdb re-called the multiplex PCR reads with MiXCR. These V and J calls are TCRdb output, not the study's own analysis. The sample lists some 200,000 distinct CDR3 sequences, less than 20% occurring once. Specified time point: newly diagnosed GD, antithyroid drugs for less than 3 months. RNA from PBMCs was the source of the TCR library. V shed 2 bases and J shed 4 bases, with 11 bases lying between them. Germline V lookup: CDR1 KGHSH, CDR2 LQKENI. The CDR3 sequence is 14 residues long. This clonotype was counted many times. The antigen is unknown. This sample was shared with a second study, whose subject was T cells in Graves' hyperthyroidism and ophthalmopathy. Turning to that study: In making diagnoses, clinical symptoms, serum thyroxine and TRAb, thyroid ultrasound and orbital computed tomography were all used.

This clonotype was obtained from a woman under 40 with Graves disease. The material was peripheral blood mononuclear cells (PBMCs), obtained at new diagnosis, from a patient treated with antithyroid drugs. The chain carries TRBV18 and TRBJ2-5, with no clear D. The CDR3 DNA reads TGTGCCAGCTCACCAACCCCCAGTCGAGAGACCCAGTACTTC. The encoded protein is CASSPTPSRETQYF.